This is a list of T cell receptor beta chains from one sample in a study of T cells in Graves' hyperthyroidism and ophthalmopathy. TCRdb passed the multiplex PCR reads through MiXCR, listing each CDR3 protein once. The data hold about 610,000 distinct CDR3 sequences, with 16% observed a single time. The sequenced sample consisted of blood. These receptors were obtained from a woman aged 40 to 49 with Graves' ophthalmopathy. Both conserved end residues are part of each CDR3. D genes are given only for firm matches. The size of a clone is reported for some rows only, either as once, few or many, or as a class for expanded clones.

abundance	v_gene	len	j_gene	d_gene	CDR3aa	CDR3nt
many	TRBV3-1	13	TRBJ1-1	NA	CASSQDLLREAFF	TGTGCCAGCAGCCAAGATCTTTTACGGGAAGCTTTCTTT
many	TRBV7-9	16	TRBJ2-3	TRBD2	CASSSHRGGSTDTQYF	TGTGCCAGCAGCTCCCACCGGGGGGGCTCCACAGATACGCAGTATTTT
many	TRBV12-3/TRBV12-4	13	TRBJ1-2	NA	CASSLPSVYGYTF	TGTGCCAGCAGTTTACCGAGCGTCTATGGCTACACCTTC
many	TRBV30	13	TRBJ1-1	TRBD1	CAWSRQGDTEAFF	TGTGCCTGGAGTCGACAGGGGGACACTGAAGCTTTCTTT
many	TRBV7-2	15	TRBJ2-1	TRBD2	CASSETSGVYNEQFF	TGTGCCAGCAGCGAGACTAGCGGGGTATACAATGAGCAGTTCTTC
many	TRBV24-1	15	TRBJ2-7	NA	CATSGPRQGTYEQYF	TGTGCCACCAGTGGTCCTCGGCAGGGGACCTACGAGCAGTACTTC
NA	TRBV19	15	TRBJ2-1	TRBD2	CASRRSSGLYNEQFF	TGTGCCAGTCGACGCTCTAGCGGGCTATACAATGAGCAGTTCTTC
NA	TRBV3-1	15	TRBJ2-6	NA	CASSQEAAGANVLTF	TGTGCCAGCAGCCAAGAGGCCGCTGGGGCCAACGTCCTGACTTTC
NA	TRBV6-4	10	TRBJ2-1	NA	CASLNNEQFF	TGTGCCAGTTTGAACAATGAGCAGTTCTTC
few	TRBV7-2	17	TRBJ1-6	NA	CASRFGPERGINSPLHF	TGTGCCAGCAGGTTTGGGCCAGAAAGGGGCATTAATTCACCCCTCCACTTT
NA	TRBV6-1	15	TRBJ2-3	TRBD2	CASRHSGSRVDTQYF	TGTGCCAGCAGACATAGCGGGAGTCGAGTAGATACGCAGTATTTT
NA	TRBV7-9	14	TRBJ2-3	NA	CASVAWQGMDTQYF	TGTGCCAGCGTGGCGTGGCAGGGAATGGATACGCAGTATTTT
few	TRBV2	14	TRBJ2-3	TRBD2	CASSGAGGRDTQYF	TGTGCCAGCTCCGGAGCGGGGGGGCGAGATACGCAGTATTTT
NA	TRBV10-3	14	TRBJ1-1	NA	CAIIDPTQGTEAFF	TGTGCCATCATTGACCCCACCCAGGGCACTGAAGCTTTCTTT
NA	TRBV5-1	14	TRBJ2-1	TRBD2	CASSAQLAPNEQFF	TGCGCCAGCAGCGCTCAACTAGCGCCAAATGAGCAGTTCTTC
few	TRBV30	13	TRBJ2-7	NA	CAWSRGGVSEQYF	TGTGCCTGGAGTAGAGGTGGAGTTTCCGAGCAGTACTTC
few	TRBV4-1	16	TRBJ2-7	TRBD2	CASSGGLAGGAYEQYF	TGCGCCAGCAGCGGCGGACTAGCGGGTGGGGCCTACGAGCAGTACTTC
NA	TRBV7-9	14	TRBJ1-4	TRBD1	CASIRTGGNEKLFF	TGTGCCAGCATCAGGACAGGGGGAAATGAAAAACTGTTTTTT
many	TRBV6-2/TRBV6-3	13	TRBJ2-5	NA	CASSPIKQGTQYF	TGTGCCAGCAGTCCAATAAAACAGGGAACCCAGTACTTC
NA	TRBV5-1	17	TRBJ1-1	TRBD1	CASSWRWDRGSNTEAFF	TGCGCCAGCAGCTGGAGATGGGACAGGGGATCGAACACTGAAGCTTTCTTT
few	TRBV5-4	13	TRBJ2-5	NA	CASSLSDEETQYF	TGTGCCAGCAGCTTGAGTGATGAGGAGACCCAGTACTTC
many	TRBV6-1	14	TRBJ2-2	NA	CASSTQGRTGELFF	TGTGCCAGCAGTACCCAGGGGAGGACCGGGGAGCTGTTTTTT
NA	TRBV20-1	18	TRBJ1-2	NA	CSARVPRTSGGAGYGYTF	TGCAGTGCTAGAGTACCCCGTACGTCCGGGGGCGCGGGCTATGGCTACACCTTC
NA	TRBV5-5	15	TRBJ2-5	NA	CASSPQLRGLETQYF	TGTGCCAGCAGCCCCCAGTTGCGGGGTTTAGAGACCCAGTACTTC
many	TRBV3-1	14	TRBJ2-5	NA	CASADSGVQETQYF	TGTGCCAGCGCGGATAGCGGTGTACAAGAGACCCAGTACTTC
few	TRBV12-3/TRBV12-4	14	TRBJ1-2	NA	CASSFRGIPYGYTF	TGTGCCAGCAGCTTCCGCGGGATCCCCTATGGCTACACCTTC
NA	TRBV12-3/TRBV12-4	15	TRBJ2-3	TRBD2	CASRSGLAGDDTQYF	TGTGCCAGCAGGTCGGGACTAGCGGGAGACGATACGCAGTATTTT
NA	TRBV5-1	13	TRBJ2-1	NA	CASSLQEYNEQFF	TGCGCCAGCAGCTTACAAGAATACAATGAGCAGTTCTTC
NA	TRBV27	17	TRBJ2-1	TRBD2	CASSSQGDQAGGDEQFF	TGTGCCAGCAGTTCCCAAGGAGACCAAGCGGGAGGGGATGAGCAGTTCTTC
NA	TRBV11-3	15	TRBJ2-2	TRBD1	CASSLRTGHTGELFF	TGTGCCAGCAGCCTACGGACAGGACACACCGGGGAGCTGTTTTTT
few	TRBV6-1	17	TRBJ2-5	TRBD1	CASNRDRQRNNQETQYF	TGTGCCAGCAACCGGGACAGGCAGCGTAATAACCAAGAGACCCAGTACTTC
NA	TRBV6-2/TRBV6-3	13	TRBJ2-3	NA	CASRREVYDTQYF	TGTGCCAGCCGCAGGGAAGTTTACGATACGCAGTATTTT
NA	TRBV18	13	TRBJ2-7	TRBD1	CASSGQAIYEQHF	TGTGCCAGCTCGGGACAGGCTATCTACGAGCAGCACTTC
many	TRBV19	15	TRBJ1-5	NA	CASRSVLGSNQPQHF	TGTGCCAGTAGAAGTGTGTTGGGGAGCAATCAGCCCCAGCATTTT
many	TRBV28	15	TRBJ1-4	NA	CASSLRLSTNEKLFF	TGTGCCAGCAGTTTACGGTTGTCCACTAATGAAAAACTGTTTTTT
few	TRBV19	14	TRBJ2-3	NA	CASSPRGATDTQYF	TGTGCCAGTAGTCCTCGCGGAGCCACAGATACGCAGTATTTT
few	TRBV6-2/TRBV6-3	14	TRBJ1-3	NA	CASSYSETGNTIYF	TGTGCCAGCAGTTACTCCGAAACTGGAAACACCATATATTTT
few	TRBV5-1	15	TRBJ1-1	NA	CASSPRGMDSTEAFF	TGCGCCAGCAGCCCGCGGGGGATGGATAGCACTGAAGCTTTCTTT
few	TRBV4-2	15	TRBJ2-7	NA	CASSQSARGVSEQYF	TGTGCCAGCAGCCAATCTGCGCGGGGAGTCAGCGAGCAGTACTTC
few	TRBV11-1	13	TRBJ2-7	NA	CASSWDGPYERYF	TGTGCCAGCAGCTGGGACGGACCCTACGAGCGGTACTTC
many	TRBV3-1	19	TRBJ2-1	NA	CASSQDSARELISYNEQFF	TGTGCCAGCAGCCAAGATTCGGCCAGGGAGCTAATCTCCTACAATGAGCAGTTCTTC
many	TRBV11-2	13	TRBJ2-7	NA	CASSSTTTYEQYF	TGTGCCAGCAGCTCGACGACTACCTACGAGCAGTACTTC